The 10 T cell receptor beta chains below were found in one sample sequenced in a study of T cell changes during pregnancy in multiple sclerosis. Assay: immunoSEQ multiplex PCR; the TCRdb copy retains only in-frame clones and omits some. Here the sample spans around 95,000 clones, under 95% being singletons. Sequenced material: peripheral blood, taken after pregnancy. The receptors here all came from a female donor in good health, enrolled as a control in a pregnancy study.

The chain carries TRBV6-6 and TRBJ2-5; 12 positions agree with TRBD2. J was trimmed by 1 base and V by 6 bases; bases with no gene match: 6. CDR3 length equals 16 residues. Germline V gene sequence: CDR1 MNHNY, CDR2 SVGAGI (reference sequence). CDR3 nucleotides: TGTGCCAGCAGCCGGAGACTAGCGGGGGCCCAAGAGACCCAGTACTTC. Amino acids: CASSRRLAGAQETQYF.

The gene calls are TRBV5-8 and TRBJ1-1; TRBD1 is a possible D gene (6 bases). Germline values: CDR1 SGHTS, CDR2 YDEGEE. V gave up 1 base and J gave up 0 bases, with 13 bases separating them. This CDR3 spans 16 amino acids. CDR3 in amino acids: CASSLLTGALNTEAFF. CDR3 sequence (DNA): TGTGCCAGCAGCTTGTTGACAGGCGCCTTGAACACTGAAGCTTTCTTT. Full variable domain (missing parts from reference TRBV5-8 and TRBJ1-1): EAGVTQSPTHLIKTRGQQATLRCSPISGHTSVYWYQQALGLGLQFLLWYDEGEERNRGNFPPRFSGRQFPNYSSELNVNALELEDSALYLCASSLLTGALNTEAFFGQGTRLTVV.

V gene TRBV7-2 combines with J gene TRBJ1-1; 7 bases line up with TRBD1. Germline V lookup: CDR1 SGHTA, CDR2 FQGNSA. Trimming at V came to 7 bases and at J to 0 bases, leaving 17 bases not matched to a gene. This CDR3 has 18 residues. The CDR3 sequence is CASTGDQNRGALNTEAFF. The CDR3 DNA reads as TGTGCCAGCACCGGGGACCAAAACAGGGGCGCCCTGAACACTGAAGCTTTCTTT.

The chain couples TRBV5-1 to TRBJ2-1; TRBD1 is a possible D gene (5 bases). V lost 3 bases and J 0 bases, leaving 16 bases between the germline ends. Germline V gene data show CDR1 as SGHRS and CDR2 as YFSETQ. The CDR3 is made up of 17 amino acids. The CDR3 region is CASSYPDDSRSYNEQFF. As DNA, the CDR3 is TGCGCCAGCAGCTATCCTGACGACAGCCGCTCCTACAATGAGCAGTTCTTC.

The rearrangement uses TRBV27 and TRBJ2-3; D possibly corresponds to TRBD1 (6 bases). The CDR3 has 15 residues. The germline V and J ends were trimmed by 5 bases and 4 bases, with 16 bases remaining between them. Per germline, CDR1 MNHEY and CDR2 SMNVEV (reference sequence). The CDR3 here is CASSPQGLGADTQYF. CDR3 nucleotide sequence: TGTGCCAGCAGTCCACAGGGTCTAGGGGCAGATACGCAGTATTTT.

The chain couples TRBV18 to TRBJ1-6; the D gene is possibly TRBD1 (6 bases). Between the trimmed V and J ends, which lost 3 bases and 8 bases, there was a span of 14 bases. This CDR3 contains 15 residues. Germline CDR1 is KGHSH and CDR2 is LQKENI. The CDR3 coding sequence is TGTGCCAGCTCACCTCAAGCAGGGGCGGATTCACCCCTCCACTTT. Translating gives CASSPQAGADSPLHF.

This clone was seen at least ten times. The chain joins TRBV2 to TRBJ2-1, with unresolved D. CDR3 length: 14 amino acids. Germline V lookup: CDR1 SNHLY, CDR2 FYNNEI. V was shortened by 6 bases and J by 7 bases, with 16 bases between the two germline ends. CDR3 sequence: CASSADSSSNEQFF. CDR3 nucleotides: TGTGCCAGCAGCGCCGATTCCTCGAGTAATGAGCAGTTCTTC. Combining the CDR3 with reference TRBV2 and TRBJ2-1 gives the whole variable domain EPEVTQTPSHQVTQMGQEVILRCVPISNHLYFYWYRQILGQKVEFLVSFYNNEISEKSEIFDDQFSVERPDGSNFTLKIRSTKLEDSAMYFCASSADSSSNEQFFGPGTRLTVL.

The rearrangement joins TRBV18 to TRBJ2-1; 9 nucleotides match TRBD2. The CDR3 has 15 amino acids. CDR1 KGHSH and CDR2 LQKENI come from the germline V gene. The trim removed 0 bases at V and 7 bases at J, leaving 4 bases unmatched. CDR3 loop: CASSPPAGGQNEQFF. The CDR3 coding sequence is TGTGCCAGCTCACCACCAGCGGGGGGCCAGAATGAGCAGTTCTTC. Drawing the rest from reference TRBV18 and TRBJ2-1, the complete variable domain is NAGVMQNPRHLVRRRGQEARLRCSPMKGHSHVYWYRQLPEEGLKFMVYLQKENIIDESGMPKERFSAEFPKEGPSILRIQQVVRGDSAAYFCASSPPAGGQNEQFFGPGTRLTVL.

The chain has TRBV19 and TRBJ2-3; D is unclear. V was clipped by 3 bases and J by 8 bases, with 15 bases between them. The CDR3 is made up of 14 amino acids. Germline loops: CDR1 LNHDA, CDR2 SQIVND (reference sequence). The CDR3 loop is CASSILPDPGTQYF. CDR3 nucleotide sequence: TGTGCCAGTAGTATCCTGCCCGATCCAGGTACGCAGTATTTT.

The gene calls are TRBV30 and TRBJ1-2, with D possibly being TRBD1 (5 bases). In germline, CDR1 is GTSNPN, CDR2 SVGIG (reference sequence). The CDR3 loop spans 13 amino acids. The germline V and J ends were trimmed by 1 base and 5 bases, with 11 bases remaining between them. CDR3 loop: CAWSGGGRYGYTF. The DNA for the CDR3 is TGTGCCTGGAGTGGCGGGGGGAGGTATGGCTACACCTTC.